Given below is one T cell receptor (beta chain) in context. Its target is unknown. The data are from a study of T cells in Graves' hyperthyroidism and ophthalmopathy. Whole-study context: It was at initial diagnosis, before any treatment, that peripheral blood was collected. Study-wide points: Most clonotypes expanded in thyroid above 0.001 were likewise present in blood.

Newly diagnosed hyperthyroidism patients aged 18 to 65 years had disease lasting under 2 months. The authors took PBMCs from 7.5 to 10 ml fresh peripheral blood. TCR beta CDR3 regions were amplified from RNA. The TCR CDR3 was amplified in a first-round RT-PCR using the HTBI primer set. Each CDR3 protein gets one entry after TCRdb re-called the multiplex PCR reads with MiXCR. The table has about 360,000 distinct CDR3 sequences, just under 25% seen once. The sequencing input was blood. The sequence was collected from a man aged 50 to 59 with Graves' hyperthyroidism.

The DNA of the CDR3 is TGCAGTGCTAGGCCAGGGGCGGGCGATAGATATGAGCAGTTCTTC. Translation gives CSARPGAGDRYEQFF. J is TRBJ2-1 and V is TRBV20-1, with D possibly being TRBD1 (6 bases). This CDR3 spans 15 amino acids. Deletions cut 3 bases from V and 8 bases from J, with 20 bases between. Germline lookup yields CDR1 DFQATT and CDR2 SNEGSKA (reference sequence).